These 6 T cell receptor beta chains were sequenced from one sample in a study of control samples from healthy donors and cancer patients. This table comes from immunoSEQ multiplex PCR, and its TCRdb copy is limited to in-frame clones, with some not included. The sample totals 150,000 to 200,000 clones. Sequenced input: blood. These receptors were collected from a woman aged 25 to 39 in good health.

The chain combines TRBV2 with TRBJ1-5; TRBD1 agrees at 7 bases. This CDR3 spans 18 amino acids. The germline gives CDR1 SNHLY, CDR2 FYNNEI. V gave up 6 bases and J gave up 0 bases; unmatched junction bases: 14. The CDR3 DNA follows: TGTGCCAGCAGGGGATTTCCGGGACAGTCATATAGCAATCAGCCCCAGCATTTT. This encodes CASRGFPGQSYSNQPQHF.

The chain uses TRBV10-3 and TRBJ2-2, with D unresolved. V dropped 0 bases and J dropped 10 bases, with 18 bases sitting between them. The CDR3 sequence is 16 residues long. Germline-derived CDR1 and CDR2 are ENHRY and SYGVKD. DNA of the CDR3: TGTGCCATCAGTGAGTCGGTGGCAGGAAATCGAAAGGAGCTGTTTTTT. This translates into CAISESVAGNRKELFF.

The CDR3 protein is CASSPGQIRTDTIYF. Written as DNA, the CDR3 is TGTGCCAGCTCACCAGGGCAGATAAGGACCGACACCATATATTTT. J is TRBJ1-3 and V is TRBV18; no definite D call. CDR1 is KGHSH, CDR2 LQKENI, per germline. The V and J ends lost 2 bases and 8 bases respectively, with 16 bases between them. The CDR3 has 15 residues.

The chain joins TRBV6-4 to TRBJ2-2, with D perhaps TRBD2 (7 bases). Trimming left V 0 bases short and J 4 bases short, with 12 bases between. The CDR3 contains 16 residues. Germline V lookup: CDR1 MRHNA, CDR2 SNTAGT. The CDR3 bases are TGTGCCAGCAGTGACTCGAACGGGGGGCGCACCGGGGAGCTGTTTTTT. Encoded protein: CASSDSNGGRTGELFF.

V usage is TRBV19 and J usage is TRBJ2-7; 11 bases fit TRBD2. CDR1 and CDR2 (germline): LNHDA, SQIVND (reference sequence). The CDR3 extends over 17 amino acids. Trimming removed 8 bases from V and 0 bases from J; junction bases left unmatched: 12. The CDR3 loop is CASSGTSGGSSSYEQYF. The CDR3 DNA reads as TGTGCCAGTTCAGGAACTAGCGGGGGTTCAAGCTCCTACGAGCAGTACTTC.

J is TRBJ1-2 and V is TRBV6-5; D might be TRBD1 (6 bases). The germline V gene has CDR1 MNHEY and CDR2 SVGAGI. This CDR3 comprises 12 residues. The ends were cut back, 9 bases at V and 3 bases at J, with 11 bases in the middle. CDR3 residues: CASKGVYYGYTF. The CDR3 DNA reads as TGTGCCAGTAAGGGGGTCTACTATGGCTACACCTTC.